The clone carrying this T cell receptor beta chain was seen a handful of times. Its target is unknown. Both 60 Vbeta primers and 13 Jbeta primers went into the PCR. The authors' processing: As a later analysis found, there were 70 million to 80 million unique TCR beta chains, of which some 9.9 million were shared. Profiling relied on immunoSEQ multiplex PCR, and the TCRdb table lists in-frame clones only, not all of them. The D gene and trimming were derived from the DNA, and the V and J assignments and clone size from that table. The sample has over 150,000 clones, 85% seen once. CDR3 size: 11 residues. The V end was cut by 4 bases, the J end by 8 bases, with 11 bases between. Germline V gene sequence: CDR1 DFQATT, CDR2 SNEGSKA (reference sequence). This record belongs to a study of cytomegalovirus exposure and HLA in healthy donors. Study results and limitations: Accurate HLA-A and HLA-B prediction from TCR beta sequences was reported for most subjects. Later analysis found that TCR beta chains associated with HLA were more clonally expanded than other, equally common chains.

Sequencing input: PBMCs. The clonotype originates from a boy aged 2-9 years in good health and CMV-seronegative. This chain connects TRBV20-1 to TRBJ1-2; tentatively, D is TRBD1 (6 bases). DNA of the CDR3: TGCAGTGCTACCGACAGGCTGGGCTACACCTTC. Protein sequence: CSATDRLGYTF.